This T cell receptor (beta chain) originates from a study of spatial heterogeneity in lung cancer. Background on the study: Sequencing of follow-up PBMC samples took place when they were available, at a median of about two years after resection. Within raw reads, each unique TCR and UMI combination appeared on average more than ten times.

Overall study results and limits: Expanded tumor TCRs that were ubiquitous appeared in blood more at resection than follow-up.

In the library, each TCR cDNA molecule bore its own unique molecular identifier. Via MiXCR, TCRdb re-called the 5' RACE reads, giving one row per CDR3 protein. This sample has about 120,000 distinct CDR3 sequences; 12% occur once, and the top ten carry 15% to 20%. The time point was: blood at routine non-recurrence follow-up after resection. Sequencing was performed on whole RNA extracted from tumor and nontumor lung tissue, or from frozen PBMC, and the material was left unsorted. This clonotype was observed a handful of times. The antigen remains undetermined. This sequence was found in a male donor with early-stage non-small cell lung cancer. Material: PBMCs, obtained at follow-up.

CDR3 sequence (DNA): TGTGCCAGCAGCCCCCGACGTGATGTCTATGGCTACACCTTC. It encodes CASSPRRDVYGYTF. V and J are TRBV9 and TRBJ1-2; D is ambiguous. Germline V CDR1 and CDR2: SGDLS, YYNGEE. This CDR3 contains 14 residues. Between the trimmed V and J ends, which lost 4 bases and 4 bases, there was a span of 14 bases.